This TCR beta chain was sequenced in a study of blood T cells in healthy people across ages. This clonotype was seen only a few times. Germline V gene lookup returns CDR1 SGHDN and CDR2 FVKESK. The CDR3 sequence is 15 residues long. V shed 4 bases and J shed 2 bases, with 11 bases lying between them. A sample-barcoded 5' primer and a J-beta primer mix were used in a second PCR of roughly 7 to 12 cycles. TCRdb analysed the 5' RACE reads with MiXCR anew, one entry per CDR3 protein. The sample records about a million distinct CDR3 sequences, less than 45% being singletons. The chain employs TRBV14 and TRBJ1-4; no reliable D call. The clonotype was recovered from a man aged 18 to 30 in good health. The sequencing sample was made of blood. This CDR3 is CASSLLGSTNEKLFF. CDR3 coding DNA: TGTGCCAGCAGCCTTCTCGGGAGTACTAATGAAAAACTGTTTTTT.